This T cell receptor beta chain was found in a study of blood T cell repertoires in COVID-19. Looking at the study overall: Sites across the United States, Italy and Spain contributed samples from acute and convalescent COVID-19. Sample material is recorded as cDNA or gDNA derived from T cells, B-cell-depleted T cells, or PBMCs.

Under the authors' procedure: Cell counts per sample came from amplifying reference gene primers. Generated by immunoSEQ multiplex PCR, the TCRdb table keeps only in-frame clones and is missing some. V and J calls and clone size are copied from that table; D and trimming were computed from the DNA. The table lists roughly 100,000 clones, roughly 87% of them singletons. This clone was seen once. With 3 bases removed from V and 13 bases from J, the gap between germline ends came to 13 bases. The CDR3 extends over 11 amino acids. Germline CDR1 reads SGDLS; CDR2 reads YYNGEE. This chain joins TRBV9 and TRBJ1-2; no clear D gene. The origin of this receptor is a human donor in a cohort sampled during active COVID-19. Material: peripheral blood. CDR3 in DNA: TGTGCCAGCAGCGGTAGTAGCCTCCCCACCTTC. Residues: CASSGSSLPTF. The variable domain in full, completed from reference TRBV9 and TRBJ1-2, reads DSGVTQTPKHLITATGQRVTLRCSPRSGDLSVYWYQQSLDQGLQFLIQYYNGEERAKGNILERFSAQQFPDLHSELNLSSLELGDSALYFCASSGSSLPTFGSGTRLTVV.